This T cell receptor beta chain was observed in a study of immune evolution from preneoplasia to lung adenocarcinoma (dated by TCRdb to the early 2020s). Study-level background: HLA loss of heterozygosity was found in about 7% of AIS, roughly 15% of MIA and 25% to 40% of ADC lesions, and in no AAH lesions. Sample size was based on specimen availability rather than a prior power calculation. In total, the cohort included some 55 patients with pulmonary nodules, all of whom underwent surgical resection. Whole exome sequencing and methylation data from the same cohort of nodules were integrated with the immune data. Immune contexture across lung adenocarcinoma precursors and invasive adenocarcinoma was profiled using immune gene expression, TCR sequencing and multiplex immunofluorescence. Resected precursor lesions (AAH, AIS, MIA) and invasive adenocarcinomas were each compared against paired morphologically normal lung tissue. POLYSOLVER was used to infer Class I HLA alleles from exome data, while LOHHLA was used to detect allele-specific HLA loss. The study reported that about 100 samples were used for TCR sequencing. TCR sequencing data were obtained from 51 patients.

Overall results and qualifications from the work: Findings were based on association rather than direct causation; larger cohorts with long-term follow-up and longitudinal biopsies were deemed needed. The highest T cell clonality was observed in KRAS-mutant nodules compared with EGFR-mutant or double wild-type lesions. Normal lung showed the highest clonality, whereas later-stage lesions appeared to have higher T cell density and diversity but lower clonality. All patients were from Japan and China, so applicability to Western populations was uncertain. Normal lung had the highest top T cell clone frequencies, which appeared to decline progressively from AAH through AIS, MIA and invasive adenocarcinoma.

The patients had resection in Japan or China between about 2013 and 2017. Two lung cancer pathologists independently confirmed the histologic diagnosis of each case on H&E slides. Premalignant or tumor cells were enriched for nucleic acid extraction by macro-dissection performed after pathologic assessment. FFPE tissue was used for DNA isolation with the AllPrep DNA/RNA FFPE Kit. Using the immunoSEQ hsTCRbeta Kit, TCR beta CDR3 regions were sequenced from DNA. As for the authors' bioinformatics: TCR sequencing data were analysed with the ImmunoSEQ Analyzer. T cell clonality was defined as 1 minus Pielou's evenness, as computed on productive rearrangements. To measure T cell diversity, the inverse Simpson index was applied to productive templates. T cell density was defined as TCR beta template counts normalized to usable DNA, with usable DNA estimated by amplification and sequencing of housekeeping genes. TCR metrics were compared across histologic stages using two-sided Kruskal-Wallis tests. Entries here come from immuneACCESS through TCRdb and include only in-frame sequences with V and J called. Some clones fail to appear in such tables; in the studies checked, an unresolved V gene covers under half of the shortfall, and the cause of the remainder is unknown. V and J calls and clone size are those listed in that table; D and trimming were worked out from the DNA. The sample data list some 4,000 clones, and 88% of these were observed just once. The biggest ten clones account for 2% to 2.5% of the sample.

This clone was seen just once. Its recognized antigen is unknown. No base quality information exists; no much larger clone differs at one position. From cysteine to phenylalanine, the CDR3 is 13 amino acids long. Here the CDR3 DNA is all that survives: 39 bases in frame from base 1. Taken from the germline V gene, the CDR1 and CDR2 loops are LGHNT and FRNRAP. Cut back by 2 bases and 15 bases, the V and J ends lie 17 bases apart. This clonotype originated in a person aged 55 to 79 with lung adenocarcinoma. This chain is built from TRBV12-5 and TRBJ2-1; perhaps TRBD2 is the D gene, with 7 bases matching. The material sequenced was FFPE lung adenocarcinoma in situ tissue. The cell subset or site label on this specimen signifies: preinvasive adenocarcinoma in situ (AIS). The nucleotide sequence is given as TGTGCTAGTGGTTTGACCCCCGAGGGGGGGCTGTTCTTC. The translation is CASGLTPEGGLFF.